This TCR beta chain comes out of a study of control samples from healthy donors and cancer patients (TCRdb year 2020). On this clone: Its antigen is currently not known. Base quality data are lacking; no much larger clone is found one base away.

Including cysteine and phenylalanine, the CDR3 has 14 amino acids. Here the CDR3 DNA is all that survives: 42 bases in frame from base 1. V is clipped by 2 bases and J by 2 bases, and the sequence between their germline boundaries is 9 bases long. CDR1 and CDR2 were assigned from the germline V gene as SGHNT and YENEEA. The protocol used for the library was the immunoSEQ multiplex PCR assay. Not all clones reach the TCRdb copy of this immuneACCESS table, which keeps in-frame sequences only. Checked studies attribute under half of the gap to unresolved V genes and leave the rest unexplained. The sample table contains 130,000 or so clones; only one count was recorded for roughly 89% of them. Clones ranked in the top ten supply less than 8.5% of the sample.

The V gene is TRBV11-3 and the J gene is TRBJ1-1, and perhaps TRBD1 as D gene, on 5 matching bases. The sequenced sample consisted of blood. The clonotype originates from a man younger than 35 in good health. The DNA sequence is TGTGCCAGCAGCTTAACAGGTAGTAACACTGAAGCTTTCTTT. Its protein product is CASSLTGSNTEAFF. Supplemented by the reference TRBV11-3 and TRBJ1-1 proteins around the CDR3, the complete variable domain is EAGVVQSPRYKIIEKKQPVAFWCNPISGHNTLYWYLQNLGQGPELLIRYENEEAVDDSQLPKDRFSAERLKGVDSTLKIQPAELGDSAVYLCASSLTGSNTEAFFGQGTRLTVV.